This T cell receptor (beta chain) appears in the sequencing data of a study of long-term antiretroviral therapy in people with HIV. The CDR3 is 15 amino acids. V lost 2 bases to trimming and J lost 4 bases; unmatched junction nucleotides: 6. Germline CDR1 and CDR2: MNHNY and SVGAGI (reference sequence). Assay version v3.0 of immunoSEQ was used, and it was run at survey level. The assay was immunoSEQ multiplex PCR, and TCRdb's table has in-frame clones only and misses some. Counted here are about 33,000 clones, roughly 79% occurring once; the ten biggest clones make up 8.2%. The chain recombines TRBV6-6 with TRBJ1-2, with 8 bases that match TRBD1. This specimen consisted of unsorted PBMCs, obtained 3.1 years after starting antiretroviral therapy. The clonotype comes from a woman in her fifties or sixties with HIV. CDR3 amino acids: CASSYRGQALYGYTF. In DNA form, the CDR3 reads TGTGCCAGCAGTTACCGGGGACAGGCTCTCTATGGCTACACCTTC.